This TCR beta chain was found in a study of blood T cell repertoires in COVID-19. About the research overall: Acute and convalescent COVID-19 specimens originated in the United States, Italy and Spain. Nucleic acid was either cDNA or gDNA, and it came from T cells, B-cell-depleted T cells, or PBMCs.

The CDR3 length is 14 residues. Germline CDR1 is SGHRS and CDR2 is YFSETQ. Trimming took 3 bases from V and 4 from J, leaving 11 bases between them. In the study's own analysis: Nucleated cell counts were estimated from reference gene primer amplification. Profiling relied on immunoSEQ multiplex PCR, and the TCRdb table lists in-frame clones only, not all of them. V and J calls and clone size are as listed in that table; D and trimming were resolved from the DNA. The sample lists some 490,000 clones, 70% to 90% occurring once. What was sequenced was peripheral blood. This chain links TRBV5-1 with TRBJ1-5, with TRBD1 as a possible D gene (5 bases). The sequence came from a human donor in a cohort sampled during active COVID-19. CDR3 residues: CASSSGNPNQPQHF. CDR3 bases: TGCGCCAGCAGCTCAGGGAATCCGAATCAGCCCCAGCATTTT.